This paragraph reports one TCR beta chain. Its target is unknown. The germline CDR1 and CDR2 sequences are SNHLY and FYNNEI. V dropped 2 bases and J dropped 4 bases, with 6 bases sitting between them. The CDR3 is 13 residues long. The study sequenced cultured CD4+ T cell DNA using the Oncomine TCR Beta short-read assay. The source of extracted genomic DNA was cultured CD4+ T cells. TCRdb processed the PCR reads anew with MiXCR; each CDR3 protein has one entry. The sample includes around 21,000 distinct CDR3 sequences, roughly 56% seen only once; the top ten take 10%. This entry belongs to a study of vaccination and CD4 T cells after COVID-19. Study context: The convalescent group had six males, four females, seven Caucasians, two Asians, one multiracial.

Treatment of the sample: roughly 10-day PBMC culture with coronavirus spike peptide pools or control peptides (ViraFEST assay). The receptor was isolated from a human donor who had recovered from COVID-19. Sequenced material: CD4+ T cells from blood, cultured in vitro. The chain links TRBV2 to TRBJ2-1; D gene uncertain. The CDR3 is CASSELGYNEQFF. The CDR3 nucleotides read TGTGCCAGCAGTGAATTGGGGTACAATGAGCAGTTCTTC.